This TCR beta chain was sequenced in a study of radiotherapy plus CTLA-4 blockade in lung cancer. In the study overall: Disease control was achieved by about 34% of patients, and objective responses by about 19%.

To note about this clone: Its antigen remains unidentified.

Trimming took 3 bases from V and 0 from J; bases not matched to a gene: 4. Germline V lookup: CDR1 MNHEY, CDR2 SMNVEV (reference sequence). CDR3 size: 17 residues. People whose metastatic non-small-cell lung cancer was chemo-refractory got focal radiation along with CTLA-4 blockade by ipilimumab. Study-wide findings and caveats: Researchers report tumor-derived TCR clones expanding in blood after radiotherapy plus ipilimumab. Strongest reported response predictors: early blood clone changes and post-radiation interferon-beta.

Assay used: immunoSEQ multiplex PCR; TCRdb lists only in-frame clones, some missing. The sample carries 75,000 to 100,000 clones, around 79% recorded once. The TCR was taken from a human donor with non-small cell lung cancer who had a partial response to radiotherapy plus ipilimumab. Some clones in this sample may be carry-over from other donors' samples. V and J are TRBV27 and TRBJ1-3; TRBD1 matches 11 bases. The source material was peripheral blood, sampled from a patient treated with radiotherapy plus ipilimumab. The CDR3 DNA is TGTGCCAGCAGTTTGGGACAGGGGGTTTTCTCTGGAAACACCATATATTTT. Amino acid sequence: CASSLGQGVFSGNTIYF.